The 18 T cell receptor beta chains given below trace back to one sample, sequenced in a study of technical replicates of blood from a few donors. Assay used: immunoSEQ multiplex PCR; TCRdb lists only in-frame clones, some missing. This table holds roughly 82,000 clones, roughly 95% found once. Sequencing was performed on T cells isolated from PBMCs. Receptor source: a human donor in good health.

J is TRBJ2-1 and V is TRBV30, with a possible D match to TRBD1 (5 bases). V lost 2 bases and J 3 bases, leaving 11 bases between the germline ends. Germline lookup yields CDR1 GTSNPN and CDR2 SVGIG (reference sequence). This CDR3 comprises 14 residues. The chain's CDR3 is CAWSPETVYNEQFF. CDR3 bases: TGTGCCTGGAGTCCAGAGACAGTCTACAATGAGCAGTTCTTC.

The genes are TRBV10-3 and TRBJ2-3; tentative D call: TRBD1 (6 bases). The CDR3 is made up of 16 amino acids. The V end lost 0 bases, the J end lost 2 bases, and 12 bases lay between the germline ends. Germline V gene sequence: CDR1 ENHRY, CDR2 SYGVKD. The CDR3 DNA reads TGTGCCATCAGTGAGTCCCCACAGGGCGTCACAGATACGCAGTATTTT. It codes for CAISESPQGVTDTQYF.

The chain links TRBV9 to TRBJ1-1; TRBD1 might be the D (6 bases). The V end was cut by 3 bases, the J end by 5 bases, with 14 bases between. The CDR3 has 14 residues. Germline V CDR1 and CDR2: SGDLS, YYNGEE. The CDR3 reads CASSATGTWTEAFF. The CDR3 DNA sequence: TGTGCCAGCAGCGCAACCGGGACATGGACTGAAGCTTTCTTT.

In this sample, this clone turned up once. The V call is TRBV2, the J call TRBJ2-1; 12 positions match TRBD2. The CDR3 length is 16 residues. The trim removed 0 bases at V and 8 bases at J, leaving 5 bases unmatched. In germline, CDR1 is SNHLY, CDR2 FYNNEI. CDR3 amino acids: CASSEASSGRGYEQFF. The CDR3 region has the DNA TGTGCCAGCAGTGAAGCGTCTAGCGGGAGGGGCTATGAGCAGTTCTTC.

V gene TRBV30 combines with J gene TRBJ2-1; 11 bases match TRBD2. The germline gives CDR1 GTSNPN, CDR2 SVGIG (reference sequence). CDR3 length: 13 amino acids. V gave up 8 bases and J gave up 6 bases; unmatched junction bases: 6. CDR3 nucleotides: TGTGCCGGTACTAGCGGGAGTCTCAATGAGCAGTTCTTC. Amino acids: CAGTSGSLNEQFF.

The chain employs TRBV9 and TRBJ2-1; 11 bases fit TRBD2. There are 14 residues in the CDR3. The germline CDR1 and CDR2 sequences are SGDLS and YYNGEE. Unmatched junction bases numbered 1, after V lost 0 bases and J lost 8 bases. CDR3: CASSVDSGRDEQFF. CDR3 sequence (DNA): TGTGCCAGCAGCGTAGATAGCGGGAGGGATGAGCAGTTCTTC. Based on the CDR3 plus reference TRBV9 and TRBJ2-1, the full variable domain is DSGVTQTPKHLITATGQRVTLRCSPRSGDLSVYWYQQSLDQGLQFLIQYYNGEERAKGNILERFSAQQFPDLHSELNLSSLELGDSALYFCASSVDSGRDEQFFGPGTRLTVL.

The chain links TRBV6-6 to TRBJ1-3; no definite D call. The CDR3 is 14 residues long. V was trimmed by 6 bases and J by 0 bases, leaving 9 bases between them. Per the germline V gene, CDR1 is MNHNY and CDR2 is SVGAGI (reference sequence). This CDR3 reads CASRVHVSGNTIYF. The DNA for the CDR3 is TGTGCCAGCAGGGTACACGTCTCTGGAAACACCATATATTTT.

This chain joins TRBV4-2 and TRBJ2-7; D possibly corresponds to TRBD2 (5 bases). Germline CDR1 reads LGHNA; CDR2 reads YNFKEQ. The CDR3 runs 14 residues. V was pared by 0 bases and J by 6 bases, with 12 bases between. The CDR3 DNA reads as TGTGCCAGCAGCCAAGACCCCGAAGGGAGCGAGCAGTACTTC. It encodes CASSQDPEGSEQYF.

The chain carries TRBV5-1 and TRBJ2-5, with 11 nucleotides matching TRBD1. Germline V gene sequence: CDR1 SGHRS, CDR2 YFSETQ. The CDR3 is 15 residues long. The V and J ends lost 4 bases and 4 bases, in that order; junction bases with no gene match: 6. DNA of the CDR3: TGCGCCAGCAGCGGGGGACAGGGGGGAGTAGAGACCCAGTACTTC. Translation gives CASSGGQGGVETQYF.

The chain has TRBV28 and TRBJ1-1; no clear D. Germline assignment: CDR1 MDHEN and CDR2 SYDVKM. The V and J ends lost 7 bases and 3 bases respectively, with 9 bases between them. CDR3 size: 12 residues. The CDR3 nucleotides read TGTGCCAGCAACCCCCCGGACACTGAAGCTTTCTTT. This encodes CASNPPDTEAFF.

J is TRBJ1-5 and V is TRBV19, with 10 bases that match TRBD1. CDR1 is LNHDA and CDR2 is SQIVND in the germline V gene (reference sequence). This CDR3 is built from 15 residues. V lost 9 bases to trimming and J lost 2 bases; unmatched junction nucleotides: 7. The CDR3 nucleotides read TGTGCCAGCTGCCCCGGGACAGGGGGCAATCAGCCCCAGCATTTT. Its translation: CASCPGTGGNQPQHF.

The CDR3 sequence: CASNRGGQPQHF. In DNA form, the CDR3 reads TGTGCCAGCAACAGGGGGGGTCAGCCCCAGCATTTT. V gene TRBV2 combines with J gene TRBJ1-5; 8 nucleotides align to TRBD1. Germline V gene lookup returns CDR1 SNHLY and CDR2 FYNNEI. J lost 6 bases, V lost 7 bases, and 2 bases had no gene match. The length of the CDR3 is 12 residues.

The rearrangement uses TRBV6-5 and TRBJ1-2; D is perhaps TRBD1 (6 bases). From germline, CDR1 is MNHEY and CDR2 SVGAGI. The CDR3 loop spans 12 amino acids. Trimming took off 8 bases at V and 5 bases at J, with 12 bases between the two ends. CDR3 in DNA: TGTGCCAGCCGGGAGGGGGTTTATGGCTACACCTTC. Its protein product is CASREGVYGYTF.

The chain uses TRBV11-2 and TRBJ2-5; D is ambiguous. The V gene's germline CDR1 is SGHAT and CDR2 FQNNGV. This CDR3 is built from 13 residues. V shed 1 base and J shed 5 bases, with 8 bases lying between them. CDR3 amino acids: CASSLGLLETQYF. DNA for the CDR3: TGTGCCAGCAGCTTAGGCCTATTGGAGACCCAGTACTTC. Full variable domain (rest looked up from reference TRBV11-2 and TRBJ2-5): EAGVAQSPRYKIIEKRQSVAFWCNPISGHATLYWYQQILGQGPKLLIQFQNNGVVDDSQLPKDRFSAERLKGVDSTLKIQPAKLEDSAVYLCASSLGLLETQYFGPGTRLLVL.

The chain joins TRBV6-1 to TRBJ2-7, with 11 bases identical to TRBD2. The CDR3 contains 14 residues. CDR1 and CDR2 from the germline V gene are MNHNS and SASEGT. V gave up 8 bases and J gave up 5 bases; unmatched junction bases: 8. CDR3 DNA sequence: TGTGCCAGCCGAACTAGCGGGAGTACCCACGAGCAGTACTTC. It yields the protein CASRTSGSTHEQYF.

The chain recombines TRBV2 with TRBJ2-5; 9 bases line up with TRBD1. The CDR3 runs 12 residues. V lost 6 bases to trimming and J lost 4 bases; unmatched junction nucleotides: 0. Per the germline V gene, CDR1 is SNHLY and CDR2 is FYNNEI. The CDR3 sequence is CASRQGAETQYF. In DNA form, the CDR3 reads TGTGCCAGCAGACAGGGGGCAGAGACCCAGTACTTC. Together with reference TRBV2 and TRBJ2-5, the CDR3 gives the full variable domain: EPEVTQTPSHQVTQMGQEVILRCVPISNHLYFYWYRQILGQKVEFLVSFYNNEISEKSEIFDDQFSVERPDGSNFTLKIRSTKLEDSAMYFCASRQGAETQYFGPGTRLLVL.

This CDR3 is CASRGLAGNNEQFF. In DNA form, the CDR3 reads TGTGCCAGCAGGGGACTAGCGGGAAACAATGAGCAGTTCTTC. The chain uses TRBV4-2 and TRBJ2-1; 13 bases map to TRBD2. The ends lost 6 bases at V and 5 bases at J; junction bases unmatched: 1. CDR1 and CDR2 (germline): LGHNA, YNFKEQ. The CDR3 length is 14 residues.

CDR3 sequence (DNA): TGTGCCATCCAGACTAGCGGGAGCGCTCGGGATACGCAGTATTTT. Protein sequence: CAIQTSGSARDTQYF. The rearrangement uses TRBV10-3 and TRBJ2-3; TRBD2 matches at 12 bases. CDR1 and CDR2 (germline): ENHRY, SYGVKD. This CDR3 has 15 residues. J lost 6 bases, V lost 8 bases, and 9 bases had no gene match.